This TCR beta chain was captured in a study of shared clonotypes between healthy human individuals. Whole-study context: The study drew on two women and three men aged 18 to 49 as donors. The plates for each donor numbered three CD4 naive, three CD4 memory, two CD8 naive and one CD8 memory. Overall study results and limits: Memory subsets generally showed smaller estimated richness than naive subsets did.

The naive CD8 subset, CD45RO-negative cells positively selected for CCR7, excluded terminally differentiated effector memory CD45RA+ cells. Concerning this clone: The antigen is not known.

The protocol was immunoSEQ multiplex PCR, while the TCRdb copy is restricted to in-frame clones and leaves out a portion. The sample lists hundreds of thousands of clones; about 95% were seen once. Per the germline V gene, CDR1 is MNHEY and CDR2 is SMNVEV (reference sequence). The CDR3 loop spans 13 amino acids. Trimming left V 3 bases short and J 4 bases short, with 9 bases between. The TCR was taken from a woman aged 30 to 39 in good health. Sequencing was performed on naive CD8+ T cells sorted from blood. This rearrangement joins TRBV27 to TRBJ1-2; D gene unclear. CDR3 sequence: CASSFGRRYGYTF. CDR3 nucleotides: TGTGCCAGCAGTTTTGGCAGGCGCTATGGCTACACCTTC.